Below are 14 T cell receptor beta chains sequenced from a single sample in a study of T cells in Graves' hyperthyroidism and ophthalmopathy (dated by TCRdb to between 2019 and 2020). Libraries came from multiplex PCR. TCRdb records Illumina HiSeq 2000 as the sequencer. Amplification of TCR beta CDR3 regions was carried out from RNA transcripts. The first round of RT-PCR for the TCR CDR3 was performed with the HTBI primer set and the Qiagen OneStep RT-PCR kit. The public reads were run again by TCRdb, first through fastp at Q25 and then through MiXCR, and only productive beta chains were kept. Every entry covers one CDR3 protein and lists the most common genes and DNA from its rows. The sample contains over 300,000 distinct CDR3 sequences, approximately 15% of them found a single time. The ten largest clones represent almost 35% of the sample. Sequencing was performed on blood. The receptors were gathered from a woman aged 40 to 50 with Graves' ophthalmopathy.

This clonotype appeared a few times. The chain employs TRBV19 and TRBJ1-2, with a weak D call TRBD1 (5 bases). The CDR3 has 16 residues. V lost 5 bases, J lost 5 bases, and 21 bases lay in between. Germline V gene lookup returns CDR1 LNHDA and CDR2 SQIVND (reference sequence). The CDR3 DNA reads as TGTGCCAGTAGTTCCCTGAATCGAGGCAGGGAATATGGCTACACCTTC. It specifies CASSSLNRGREYGYTF.

This sequence joins TRBV7-9 and TRBJ1-4; TRBD1 agrees at 8 bases. V was pared by 0 bases and J by 0 bases, with 18 bases of the junction left unmatched. Looked up from germline, CDR1 is SEHNR and CDR2 is FQNEAQ (reference sequence). This CDR3 comprises 22 residues. The DNA of the CDR3 is TGTGCCAGCAGCTTAGCAGGTCAAAGGGGGACAGGTCCCCTCGCAACTAATGAAAAACTGTTTTTT. It yields the protein CASSLAGQRGTGPLATNEKLFF.

This clonotype was picked up a small number of times. The chain combines TRBV18 with TRBJ2-3; 7 nucleotides agree with TRBD1. V was clipped by 2 bases and J by 6 bases; unmatched bases: 8. The CDR3 covers 15 residues. CDR1 and CDR2 (germline): KGHSH, LQKENI. The CDR3 DNA reads TGTGCCAGCTCACCAACCGGGACAGCCGGTGATACGCAGTATTTT. Translating it yields CASSPTGTAGDTQYF.

This clonotype has at least ten counts. CDR3 loop: CASSERRGLTEAFF. The CDR3 DNA is TGTGCCAGCAGTGAGCGCAGAGGGCTCACTGAAGCTTTCTTT. The rearrangement joins TRBV6-1 to TRBJ1-1; no clear D. The CDR3 is 14 residues long. In germline, CDR1 is MNHNS, CDR2 SASEGT. V dropped 3 bases and J dropped 4 bases, with 12 bases sitting between them.

In regard to this clonotype: This could be a read error, since a much larger clone is one nucleotide away. This chain's CDR3 is CASSLDPFLEQYF. The CDR3 DNA is TGTGCCAGCAGTTTGGACCCCTTCTTAGAGCAGTACTTC. This chain links TRBV12-3 or TRBV12-4 with TRBJ2-7; D not certain. This CDR3 has 13 amino acids. V gave up 3 bases and J gave up 7 bases, with 13 bases separating them.

This clonotype appeared a few times. Since a much larger clone is just one base distant, this may be a read error. This CDR3 fails to terminate in the conserved phenylalanine or tryptophan, so it likely reflects a read error. The chain uses TRBV7-2 and TRBJ1-1; D remains ambiguous. Germline lookup yields CDR1 SGHTA and CDR2 FQGNSA. Trimming cost V 6 bases and J 1 base, with 12 bases left between them. The CDR3 spans 14 residues. CDR3 amino acids: CASSSTAANTEAFL. The CDR3 DNA follows: TGTGCCAGCAGTTCGACGGCAGCGAACACTGAAGCTTTCCTT.

In its sample, this clonotype was seen many times. The rearrangement joins TRBV6-1 to TRBJ2-4, with 9 bases identical to TRBD1. V lost 4 bases to trimming and J lost 3 bases; unmatched junction nucleotides: 16. Germline V gene sequence: CDR1 MNHNS, CDR2 SASEGT. The CDR3 is 19 residues long. CDR3 region: CASSASGTGSTGGKNIQYF. The CDR3 nucleotides are TGTGCCAGCAGTGCTTCCGGGACAGGGAGTACAGGAGGCAAAAACATTCAGTACTTC.

This clonotype occurred a few times. The chain has TRBV6-1 and TRBJ2-2; TRBD1 matches 8 bases. CDR3 size: 17 residues. V was pared by 6 bases and J by 0 bases, with 9 bases of the junction left unmatched. Per germline, CDR1 MNHNS and CDR2 SASEGT. The DNA for the CDR3 is TGTGCCAGCAGCCTTACCGCAGGGGGCACGAACACCGGGGAGCTGTTTTTT. This gives the protein CASSLTAGGTNTGELFF.

The chain employs TRBV15 and TRBJ1-4; 10 bases fit TRBD1. The germline V gene encodes CDR1 LNHNV and CDR2 YYDKDF (reference sequence). The J segment lost 8 bases and the V segment lost 3 bases, leaving 3 bases of the junction unmatched. The CDR3 spans 14 residues. The CDR3 nucleotides read TGTGCCACCAGCAGGACAGGGGGCCGCGAAAAACTGTTTTTT. It is translated as CATSRTGGREKLFF.

V and J are TRBV12-3 or TRBV12-4 and TRBJ2-7; D is perhaps TRBD1 (6 bases). The CDR3 is made up of 14 amino acids. Trimming took off 7 bases at V and 5 bases at J, with 18 bases between the two ends. Here the CDR3 DNA reads TGTGCCAGCATCCGGGACAACTATGGGGACGAGCAGTACTTC. This gives the protein CASIRDNYGDEQYF.

As for this clonotype: It may be a read error: a sequence one base away is much more abundant. The CDR3 DNA reads TGTGCCAGCACCCCATCAGCGGGAGGGAGTACCGGGGAGCTGTTTTTT. Translation: CASTPSAGGSTGELFF. This chain uses TRBV27 with TRBJ2-2; 10 nucleotides match TRBD2. The germline gives CDR1 MNHEY, CDR2 SMNVEV (reference sequence). CDR3 length: 16 amino acids. The J segment lost 5 bases and the V segment lost 7 bases, leaving 10 bases of the junction unmatched.

This clonotype was picked up a small number of times. This rearrangement joins TRBV28 to TRBJ2-2; 8 nucleotides align to TRBD2. Per germline, CDR1 MDHEN and CDR2 SYDVKM. The V and J ends lost 5 bases and 7 bases, in that order; junction bases with no gene match: 6. This CDR3 spans 14 amino acids. The CDR3 DNA follows: TGTGCCAGCAGTAAGACTAGCGCCAGCGGGGAGCTGTTTTTT. Translating gives CASSKTSASGELFF.

Many counts were recorded for this clonotype. V is TRBV6-1 and J is TRBJ2-7; tentative D call: TRBD1 (5 bases). The CDR3 sequence is 14 residues long. The germline CDR1 and CDR2 sequences are MNHNS and SASEGT. V was pared by 6 bases and J by 2 bases, with 14 bases between. The DNA of the CDR3 is TGTGCCAGCAGCCCCCTCGACAGACCCTACGAGCAGTACTTC. Its protein product is CASSPLDRPYEQYF.

The chain is built from TRBV5-1 and TRBJ2-1; 12 nucleotides match TRBD2. Germline values: CDR1 SGHRS, CDR2 YFSETQ. The CDR3 has 16 amino acids. V trimming: 4 bases; J trimming: 9 bases; junction bases outside the gene matches: 11. The CDR3 spells CASSAWTSGIGSEQFF. The DNA of the CDR3 is TGCGCCAGCAGCGCCTGGACTAGCGGGATCGGTAGTGAGCAGTTCTTC. Variable domain in full (rest from reference TRBV5-1 and TRBJ2-1): KAGVTQTPRYLIKTRGQQVTLSCSPISGHRSVSWYQQTPGQGLQFLFEYFSETQRNKGNFPGRFSGRQFSNSRSEMNVSTLELGDSALYLCASSAWTSGIGSEQFFGPGTRLTVL.